This T cell receptor beta chain was sequenced during a study of cytomegalovirus exposure and HLA in healthy donors. Study results and limitations: As a later analysis revealed, most CMV-associated TCR beta chains appeared HLA-restricted.

As regards this clone: As yet, its antigen is unknown.

Researchers ran the PCR with 60 Vbeta and 13 Jbeta primers. Method: immunoSEQ multiplex PCR; TCRdb's copy keeps in-frame clones and lacks some. In the table there are 150,000 to 200,000 clones, 81% of which are singletons. The CDR3 length is 17 residues. CDR1 and CDR2 from the germline V gene are LNHDA and SQIVND (reference sequence). J was trimmed by 5 bases and V by 2 bases; bases with no gene match: 6. In nominal health when sampled, donors likely had unrecorded immune exposures nonetheless. This rearrangement joins TRBV19 to TRBJ2-5, with 15 bases lining up with TRBD2. The sequence derives from a man between 18 and 35 years old in good health and CMV-seronegative. The sequenced sample consisted of PBMCs. The CDR3 protein is CASSIPGLAGGGETQYF. Written as DNA, the CDR3 is TGTGCCAGTAGTATACCGGGACTAGCGGGAGGTGGGGAGACCCAGTACTTC. The full variable domain, its missing parts supplied by reference TRBV19 and TRBJ2-5, is DGGITQSPKYLFRKEGQNVTLSCEQNLNHDAMYWYRQDPGQGLRLIYYSQIVNDFQKGDIAEGYSVSREKKESFPLTVTSAQKNPTAFYLCASSIPGLAGGGETQYFGPGTRLLVL.